These 5 T cell receptor beta chains share one sample of origin, sequenced in a study of identical twins (dated by TCRdb to about 2016). Library prep was done by 5' RACE. The sample was run on an Illumina HiSeq 2000. TCRdb trimmed the raw reads at Q25, called clones with MiXCR and kept productive beta chains. Merged by CDR3 protein, the rows form single entries marked with the most common genes and DNA. This sample has around 1.7 million distinct CDR3 sequences in its table, and about 31% of those were observed once. The ten largest make up less than 0.35% of the sample. The sample was cord blood. Source of these receptors: a newborn girl in good health.

At least ten counts were recorded for this clonotype. The chain is built from TRBV29-1 and TRBJ1-2; the match to TRBD1 covers 7 bases. CDR3 length equals 11 residues. Per germline, CDR1 SQVTM and CDR2 ANQGSEA. J was trimmed by 5 bases and V by 6 bases; bases with no gene match: 3. CDR3 loop: CSVRQGYGYTF. For the CDR3, the DNA is TGCAGCGTCCGACAGGGTTATGGCTACACCTTC.

This clonotype was seen repeatedly, ten times or more. V gene TRBV20-1 combines with J gene TRBJ2-4; TRBD1 is a possible D gene (6 bases). Looked up from germline, CDR1 is DFQATT and CDR2 is SNEGSKA (reference sequence). The V end was cut by 2 bases, the J end by 0 bases, with 8 bases between. This CDR3 is built from 14 residues. The CDR3 reads CSARTGLAKNIQYF. The CDR3 DNA reads TGCAGTGCTAGAACAGGGTTAGCCAAAAACATTCAGTACTTC.

The chain couples TRBV27 to TRBJ2-2; D remains ambiguous. V was cut by 2 bases and J by 5 bases, with 21 bases left in between. The germline gives CDR1 MNHEY, CDR2 SMNVEV (reference sequence). The CDR3 runs to 18 residues. The CDR3 loop reads CASSLTPDPLRLTGELFF. In DNA, the CDR3 is TGTGCCAGCAGTTTAACCCCGGACCCCCTTCGCCTAACCGGGGAGCTGTTTTTT.

Of note for this clonotype: Germline and junction disagree at one end, which may indicate a read error. This chain uses TRBV5-1 with TRBJ2-5; unclear D gene. The CDR3 consists of 15 residues. Per germline, CDR1 SGHRS and CDR2 YFSETQ. CDR3 amino acids: CASGLLQPSQETQYF. CDR3 sequence (DNA): TGCGCCAGCGGCTTACTACAGCCCAGCCAAGAGACCCAGTACTTC.

V usage is TRBV6-5 and J usage is TRBJ1-1, with a possible D match to TRBD1 (5 bases). Trimming took 3 bases from V and 4 from J, leaving 12 bases between them. The CDR3 spans 14 residues. The germline V gene has CDR1 MNHEY and CDR2 SVGAGI. The CDR3 DNA reads TGTGCCAGCAGTTATTTGGGGCCCACCACTGAAGCTTTCTTT. Protein product: CASSYLGPTTEAFF.